This record covers a single T cell receptor beta chain. Its antigen is unidentified. Trimming cost V 5 bases and J 2 bases; bases outside gene matches: 6. The length of the CDR3 is 15 residues. CDR1 is SGHAT and CDR2 is FQDESV in the germline V gene (reference sequence). The data belong to a study of PD-1 blockade in mismatch repair-deficient tumors. Findings of the study overall: Tumor-resident clones, often undetectable pretreatment in blood, expanded then contracted after pembrolizumab.

All patients were mismatch repair deficient, assessed by either PCR or immunohistochemistry. TCR sequencing covered a few patients who responded to pembrolizumab. Assay used: immunoSEQ multiplex PCR; TCRdb lists only in-frame clones, some missing. Found here are around 120,000 clones, about 90% of them singletons; the top ten hold 12%. V usage is TRBV11-1 and J usage is TRBJ2-1; 7 bases line up with TRBD2. This TCR was sampled from an adult with mismatch repair-deficient cancer. Sequenced material: peripheral blood, taken just over 70 weeks after starting pembrolizumab. The CDR3 sequence is CASSQKSGAYNEQFF. In DNA form, the CDR3 reads TGTGCCAGCAGCCAGAAAAGCGGGGCCTACAATGAGCAGTTCTTC.